This T cell receptor (beta chain) was sequenced in a study of high-grade serous ovarian cancer treatment subgroups. Across the whole study: Samples averaged approximately 15,000 reads and 7,500 or so unique TCR beta rearrangements.

The tumor samples were collected prior to definitive surgery or chemotherapy. The protocol was immunoSEQ multiplex PCR, while the TCRdb copy is restricted to in-frame clones and leaves out a portion. The data show 15,000 to 20,000 clones, approximately 73% seen once. Findings and limits, study-wide: Bulk tumor TCR sequencing gave no spatial information.

Comments on this clone: Its antigen is still unknown.

This CDR3 has 17 residues. After removal of 3 bases from V and 1 base from J, the junction contained 10 bases not matched to a gene. The V gene's germline CDR1 is MDHEN and CDR2 SYDVKM. The sequence derives from a human donor with high-grade serous ovarian cancer. The sequencing input was tumor tissue. The V and J genes are TRBV28 and TRBJ2-7; 9 bases are shared with TRBD1. The CDR3 DNA is TGTGCCAGCAGTTTCCCAACTTGGGACAGGGCTTCCTACGAGCAGTACTTC. Translation: CASSFPTWDRASYEQYF.